The clone carrying this T cell receptor beta chain was seen more than once but under ten times. Its antigen is unknown. The data originate from a study of identical twins. Study-level findings and limits: A lower insertion count was a feature of abundant cord blood beta clonotypes, with no such feature in memory repertoires.

V was clipped by 0 bases and J by 5 bases, with 7 bases between them. CDR3 size: 13 residues. Per germline, CDR1 ENHRY and CDR2 SYGVKD. TCRdb independently ran MiXCR on the 5' RACE reads; one entry per CDR3 protein. There are fewer than 250,000 distinct CDR3 sequences in the sample; roughly a tenth occur only once, and approximately 5.1% lies in the top ten. The source is a woman aged 18-35 years in good health. Input material: memory (CD45RO+) T cells sorted from blood. The J gene is TRBJ2-5, the V gene TRBV10-3; maybe TRBD1 (6 bases). The CDR3 spells CAISESDRETQYF. The CDR3 nucleotides are TGTGCCATCAGTGAGTCAGACAGGGAGACCCAGTACTTC.